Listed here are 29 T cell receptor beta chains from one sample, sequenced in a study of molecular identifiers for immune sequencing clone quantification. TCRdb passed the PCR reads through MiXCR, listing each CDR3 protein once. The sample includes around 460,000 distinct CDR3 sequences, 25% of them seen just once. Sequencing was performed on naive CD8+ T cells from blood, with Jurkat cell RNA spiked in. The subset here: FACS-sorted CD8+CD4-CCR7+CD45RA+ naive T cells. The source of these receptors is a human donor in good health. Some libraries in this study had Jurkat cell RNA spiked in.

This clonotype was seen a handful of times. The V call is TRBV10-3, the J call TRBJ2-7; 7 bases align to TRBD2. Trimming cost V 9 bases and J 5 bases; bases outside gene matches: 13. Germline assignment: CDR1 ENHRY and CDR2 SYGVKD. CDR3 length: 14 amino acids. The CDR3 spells CAITNGGGPHEQYF. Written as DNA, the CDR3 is TGTGCCATAACAAATGGGGGGGGACCGCACGAGCAGTACTTC.

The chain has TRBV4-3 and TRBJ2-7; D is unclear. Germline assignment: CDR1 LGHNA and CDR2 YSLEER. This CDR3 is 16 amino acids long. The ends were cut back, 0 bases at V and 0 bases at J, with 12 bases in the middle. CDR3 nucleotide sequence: TGCGCCAGCAGCCAAGATGGCATCGGCAACTCCTACGAGCAGTACTTC. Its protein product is CASSQDGIGNSYEQYF.

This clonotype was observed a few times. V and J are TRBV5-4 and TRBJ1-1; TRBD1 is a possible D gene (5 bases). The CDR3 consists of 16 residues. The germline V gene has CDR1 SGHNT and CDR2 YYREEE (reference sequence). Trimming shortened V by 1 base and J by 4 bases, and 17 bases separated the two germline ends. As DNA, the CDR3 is TGTGCCAGCAGCTTGACAATCGGGGCTGGAGGCACTGAAGCTTTCTTT. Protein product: CASSLTIGAGGTEAFF.

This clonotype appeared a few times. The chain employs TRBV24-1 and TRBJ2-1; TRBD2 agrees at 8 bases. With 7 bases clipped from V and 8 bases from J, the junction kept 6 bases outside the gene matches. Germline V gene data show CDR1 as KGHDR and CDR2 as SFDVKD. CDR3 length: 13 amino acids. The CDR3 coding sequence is TGTGCCACCAGAGCGGGAGAGCTACATGAGCAGTTCTTC. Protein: CATRAGELHEQFF.

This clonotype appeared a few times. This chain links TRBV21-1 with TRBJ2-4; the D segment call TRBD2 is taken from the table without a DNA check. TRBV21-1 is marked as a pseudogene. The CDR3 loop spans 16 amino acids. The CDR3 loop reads CASSLGTSLGKNIQYF. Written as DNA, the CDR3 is TGTGCCAGCAGCCTGGGGACCTCTTTGGGCAAAAACATTCAGTACTTC.

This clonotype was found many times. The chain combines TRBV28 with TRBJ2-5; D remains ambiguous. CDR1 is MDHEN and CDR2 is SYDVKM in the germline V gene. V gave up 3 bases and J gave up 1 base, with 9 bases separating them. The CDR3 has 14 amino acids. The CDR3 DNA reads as TGTGCCAGCAGTTTCCGAGGATCCCAAGAGACCCAGTACTTC. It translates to CASSFRGSQETQYF.

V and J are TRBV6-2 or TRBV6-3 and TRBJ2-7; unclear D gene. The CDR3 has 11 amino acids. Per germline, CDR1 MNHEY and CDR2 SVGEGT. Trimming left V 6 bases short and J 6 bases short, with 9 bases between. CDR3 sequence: CASRTGSEQYF. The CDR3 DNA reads TGTGCCAGCAGGACCGGGTCCGAGCAGTACTTC.

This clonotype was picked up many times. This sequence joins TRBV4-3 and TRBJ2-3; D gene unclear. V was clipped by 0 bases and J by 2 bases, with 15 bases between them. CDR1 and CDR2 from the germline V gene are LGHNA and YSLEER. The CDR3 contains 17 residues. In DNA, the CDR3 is TGCGCCAGCAGCCAAGATTATGGATTCGGTTACACAGATACGCAGTATTTT. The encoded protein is CASSQDYGFGYTDTQYF.

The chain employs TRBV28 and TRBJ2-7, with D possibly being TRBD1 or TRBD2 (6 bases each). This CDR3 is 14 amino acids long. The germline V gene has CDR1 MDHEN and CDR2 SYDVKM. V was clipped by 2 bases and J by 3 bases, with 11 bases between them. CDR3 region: CASSLRRDNYEQYF. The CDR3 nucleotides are TGTGCCAGCAGTTTAAGGAGGGACAACTACGAGCAGTACTTC.

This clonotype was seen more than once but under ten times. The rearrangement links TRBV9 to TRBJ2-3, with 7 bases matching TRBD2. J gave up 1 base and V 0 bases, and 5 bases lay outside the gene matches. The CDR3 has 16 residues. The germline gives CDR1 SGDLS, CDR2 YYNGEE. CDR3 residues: CASSVDRDYRTDTQYF. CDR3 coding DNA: TGTGCCAGCAGCGTAGATCGGGACTACCGCACAGATACGCAGTATTTT.

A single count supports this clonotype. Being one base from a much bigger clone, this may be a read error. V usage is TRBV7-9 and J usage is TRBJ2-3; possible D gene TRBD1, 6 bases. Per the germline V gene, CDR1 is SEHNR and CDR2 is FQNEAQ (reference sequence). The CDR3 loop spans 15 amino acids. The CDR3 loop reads CASSPWTEYTATQYF. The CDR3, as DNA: TGTGCCAGCAGCCCGTGGACAGAATACACAGCTACGCAGTATTTT.

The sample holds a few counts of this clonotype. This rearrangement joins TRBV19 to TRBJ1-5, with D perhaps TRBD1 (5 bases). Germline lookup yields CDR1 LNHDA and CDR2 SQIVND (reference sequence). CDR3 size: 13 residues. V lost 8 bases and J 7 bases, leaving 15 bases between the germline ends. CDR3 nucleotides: TGTGCCAGTCTTCCCTCAGGGTCGCAGCCCCAGCATTTT. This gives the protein CASLPSGSQPQHF.

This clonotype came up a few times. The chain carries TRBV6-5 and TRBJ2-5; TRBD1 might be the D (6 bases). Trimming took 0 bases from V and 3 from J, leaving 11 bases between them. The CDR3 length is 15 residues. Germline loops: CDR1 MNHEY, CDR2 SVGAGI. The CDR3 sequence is CASSYSWDIKETQYF. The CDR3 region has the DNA TGTGCCAGCAGTTACTCGTGGGACATCAAAGAGACCCAGTACTTC.

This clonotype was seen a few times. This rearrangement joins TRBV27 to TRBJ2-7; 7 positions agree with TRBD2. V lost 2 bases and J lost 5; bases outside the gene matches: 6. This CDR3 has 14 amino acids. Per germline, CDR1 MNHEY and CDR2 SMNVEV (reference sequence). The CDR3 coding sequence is TGTGCCAGCAGTTTAACTAGCGAGGCCCACGAGCAGTACTTC. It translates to CASSLTSEAHEQYF.

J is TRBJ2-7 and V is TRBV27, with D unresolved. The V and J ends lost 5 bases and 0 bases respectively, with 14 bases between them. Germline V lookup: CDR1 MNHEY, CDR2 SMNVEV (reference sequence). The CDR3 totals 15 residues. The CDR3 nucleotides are TGTGCCAGCAGTCCACGACAACAGAGCTCCTACGAGCAGTACTTC. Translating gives CASSPRQQSSYEQYF.

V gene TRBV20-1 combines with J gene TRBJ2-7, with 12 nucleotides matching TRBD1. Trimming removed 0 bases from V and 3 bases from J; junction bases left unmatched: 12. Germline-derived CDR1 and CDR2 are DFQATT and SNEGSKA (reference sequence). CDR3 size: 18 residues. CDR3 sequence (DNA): TGCAGTGCTAGAGAAGTGGGGACAGGGGGCGTTCGGGTCTACGAGCAGTACTTC. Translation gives CSAREVGTGGVRVYEQYF.

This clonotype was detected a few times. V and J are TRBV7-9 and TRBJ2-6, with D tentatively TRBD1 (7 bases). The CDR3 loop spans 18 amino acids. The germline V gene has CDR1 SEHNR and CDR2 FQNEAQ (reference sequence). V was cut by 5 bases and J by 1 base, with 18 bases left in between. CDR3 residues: CASSPARGASSGANVLTF. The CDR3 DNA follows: TGTGCCAGCAGCCCAGCCAGGGGGGCGTCTTCTGGGGCCAACGTCCTGACTTTC.

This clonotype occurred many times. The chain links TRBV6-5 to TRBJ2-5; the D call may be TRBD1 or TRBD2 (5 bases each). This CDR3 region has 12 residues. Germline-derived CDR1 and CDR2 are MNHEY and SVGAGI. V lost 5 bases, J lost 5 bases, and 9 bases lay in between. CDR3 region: CASSPGTETQYF. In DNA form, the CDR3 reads TGTGCCAGCAGTCCCGGGACCGAGACCCAGTACTTC.

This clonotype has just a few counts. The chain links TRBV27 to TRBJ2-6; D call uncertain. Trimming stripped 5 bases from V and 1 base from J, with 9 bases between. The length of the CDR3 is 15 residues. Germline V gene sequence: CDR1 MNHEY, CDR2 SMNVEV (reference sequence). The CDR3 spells CASSPRFSGANVLTF. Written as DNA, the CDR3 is TGTGCCAGCAGTCCACGGTTTTCTGGGGCCAACGTCCTGACTTTC.

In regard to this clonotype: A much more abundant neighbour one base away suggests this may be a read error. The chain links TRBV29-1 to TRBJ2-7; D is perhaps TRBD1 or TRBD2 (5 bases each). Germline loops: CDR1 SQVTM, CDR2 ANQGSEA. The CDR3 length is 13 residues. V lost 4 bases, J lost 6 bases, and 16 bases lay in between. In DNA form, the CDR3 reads TGCAGCGTTGTTCCAGAGGGACCGGGCGAGCAGTACTTC. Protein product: CSVVPEGPGEQYF.

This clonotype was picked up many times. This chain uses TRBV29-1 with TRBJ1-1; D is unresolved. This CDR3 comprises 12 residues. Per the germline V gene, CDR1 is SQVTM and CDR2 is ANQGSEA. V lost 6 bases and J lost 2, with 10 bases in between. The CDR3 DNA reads TGCAGCGTGCAGACCCTAAACACTGAAGCTTTCTTT. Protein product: CSVQTLNTEAFF. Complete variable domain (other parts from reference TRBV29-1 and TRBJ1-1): SAVISQKPSRDICQRGTSLTIQCQVDSQVTMMFWYRQQPGQSLTLIATANQGSEATYESGFVIDKFPISRPNLTFSTLTVSNMSPEDSSIYLCSVQTLNTEAFFGQGTRLTVV.

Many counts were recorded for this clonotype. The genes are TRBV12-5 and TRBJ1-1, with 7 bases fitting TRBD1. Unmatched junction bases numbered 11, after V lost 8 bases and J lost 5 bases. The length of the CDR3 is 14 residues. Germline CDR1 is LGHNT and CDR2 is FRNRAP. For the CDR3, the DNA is TGTGCTAGTAGCTCAACAGGGGAAGGGACTGAAGCTTTCTTT. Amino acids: CASSSTGEGTEAFF.

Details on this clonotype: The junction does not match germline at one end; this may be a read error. The CDR3, as DNA: TGTGCCAGCAGCCCTCCCCCGAGACACTGGACCTACGAGCAGGACTTC. Its protein is CASSPPPRHWTYEQDF. This sequence joins TRBV5-6 and TRBJ2-7; D uncertain. Germline CDR1 is SGHDT and CDR2 is YYEEEE. The CDR3 totals 16 residues.

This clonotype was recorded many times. The CDR3 region is CASSAGTGPEQYF. CDR3 in DNA: TGTGCCAGCAGTGCCGGGACAGGGCCCGAGCAGTACTTC. The chain has TRBV6-2 or TRBV6-3 and TRBJ2-7, with TRBD1 matching over 9 bases. With 5 bases clipped from V and 6 bases from J, the junction kept 5 bases outside the gene matches. Germline V gene lookup returns CDR1 MNHEY and CDR2 SVGEGT. CDR3 length equals 13 residues.

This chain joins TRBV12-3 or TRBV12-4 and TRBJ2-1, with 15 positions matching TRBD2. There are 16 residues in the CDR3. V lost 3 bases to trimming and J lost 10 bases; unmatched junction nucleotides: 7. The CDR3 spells CASSLFGTSGGKEQFF. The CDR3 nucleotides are TGTGCCAGCAGTTTGTTTGGGACTAGCGGGGGGAAGGAGCAGTTCTTC.

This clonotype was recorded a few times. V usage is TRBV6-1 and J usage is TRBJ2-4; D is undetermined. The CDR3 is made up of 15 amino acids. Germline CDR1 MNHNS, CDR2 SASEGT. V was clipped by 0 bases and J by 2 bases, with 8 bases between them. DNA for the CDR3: TGTGCCAGCAGTGAAGCTTCGGTCTCCAAAAACATTCAGTACTTC. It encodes CASSEASVSKNIQYF.

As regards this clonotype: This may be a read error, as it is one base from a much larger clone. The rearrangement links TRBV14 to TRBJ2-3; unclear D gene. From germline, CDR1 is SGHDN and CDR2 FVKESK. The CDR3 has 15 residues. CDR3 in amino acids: CASSQVALNTDTQNF. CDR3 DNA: TGTGCCAGCAGCCAAGTCGCCCTTAACACAGATACGCAGAATTTT.

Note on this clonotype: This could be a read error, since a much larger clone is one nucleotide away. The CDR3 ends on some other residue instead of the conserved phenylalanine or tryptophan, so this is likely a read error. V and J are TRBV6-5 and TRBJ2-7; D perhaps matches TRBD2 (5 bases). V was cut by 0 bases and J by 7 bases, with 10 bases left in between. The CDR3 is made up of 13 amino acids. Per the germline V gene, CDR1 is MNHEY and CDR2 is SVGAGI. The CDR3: CASSYSERREQYS. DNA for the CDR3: TGTGCCAGCAGTTACTCGGAGCGGAGGGAGCAGTACTCC.

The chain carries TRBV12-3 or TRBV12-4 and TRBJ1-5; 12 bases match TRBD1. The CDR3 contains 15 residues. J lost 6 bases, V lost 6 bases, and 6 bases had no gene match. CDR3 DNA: TGTGCCAGCAGCCCCGGGACAGGGGGCGTTCAGCCCCAGCATTTT. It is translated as CASSPGTGGVQPQHF.